This T cell receptor (beta chain) appears in the sequencing data of a study of CD8+ T cells in alopecia areata. The treatment is: oral pan-JAK inhibitor, 5-10 mg twice daily. Germline-derived CDR1 and CDR2 are SGHDT and YYEEEE. V lost 4 bases, J lost 0 bases, and 13 bases lay in between. The CDR3 totals 16 residues. RNA was isolated and reverse transcribed to cDNA, the sequencing template. Measured with immunoSEQ multiplex PCR; TCRdb has only the in-frame clones, and not every one. The data contain about 210,000 clones, approximately 70% of them singletons. Material: CD4+ T cells sorted from blood, obtained between weeks 44 and 45, from a patient treated with tofacitinib. The genes are TRBV5-6 and TRBJ1-4, with a tentative D call TRBD1 (5 bases). The TCR sequence derives from a human donor with alopecia areata. The CDR3 spells CASSPRTPATNEKLFF. Written as DNA, the CDR3 is TGTGCCAGCAGCCCCCGGACACCTGCAACTAATGAAAAACTGTTTTTT.